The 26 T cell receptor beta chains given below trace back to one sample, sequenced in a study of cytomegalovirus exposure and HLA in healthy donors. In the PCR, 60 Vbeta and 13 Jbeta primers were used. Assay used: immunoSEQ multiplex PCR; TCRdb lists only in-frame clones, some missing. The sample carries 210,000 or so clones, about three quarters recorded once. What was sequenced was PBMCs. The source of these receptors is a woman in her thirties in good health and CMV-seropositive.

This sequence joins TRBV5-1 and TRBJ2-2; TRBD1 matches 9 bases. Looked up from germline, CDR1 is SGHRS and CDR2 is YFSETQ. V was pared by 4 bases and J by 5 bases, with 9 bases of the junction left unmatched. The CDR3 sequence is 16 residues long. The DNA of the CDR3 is TGCGCCAGCAGCCAACCGGGACAGGGAATAACCGGGGAGCTGTTTTTT. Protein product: CASSQPGQGITGELFF.

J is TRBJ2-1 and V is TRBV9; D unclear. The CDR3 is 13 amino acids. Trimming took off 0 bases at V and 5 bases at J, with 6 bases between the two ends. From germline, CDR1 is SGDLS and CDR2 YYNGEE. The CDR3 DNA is TGTGCCAGCAGCGTAGCTCCTCACAATGAGCAGTTCTTC. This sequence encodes CASSVAPHNEQFF. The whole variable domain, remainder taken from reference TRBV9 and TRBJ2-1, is DSGVTQTPKHLITATGQRVTLRCSPRSGDLSVYWYQQSLDQGLQFLIQYYNGEERAKGNILERFSAQQFPDLHSELNLSSLELGDSALYFCASSVAPHNEQFFGPGTRLTVL.

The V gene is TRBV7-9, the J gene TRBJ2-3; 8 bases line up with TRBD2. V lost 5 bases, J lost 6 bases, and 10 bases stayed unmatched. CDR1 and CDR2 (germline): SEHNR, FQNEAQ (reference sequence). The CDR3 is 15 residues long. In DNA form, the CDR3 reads TGTGCCAGCAGCGCCACTAGCGGTCAGGGGGATACGCAGTATTTT. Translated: CASSATSGQGDTQYF.

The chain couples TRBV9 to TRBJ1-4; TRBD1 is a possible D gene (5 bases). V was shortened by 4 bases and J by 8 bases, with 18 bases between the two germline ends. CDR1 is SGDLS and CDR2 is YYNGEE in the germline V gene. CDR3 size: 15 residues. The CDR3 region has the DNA TGTGCCAGCAGCCCCTCCCAGGGTTATGGAGAAAAACTGTTTTTT. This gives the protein CASSPSQGYGEKLFF.

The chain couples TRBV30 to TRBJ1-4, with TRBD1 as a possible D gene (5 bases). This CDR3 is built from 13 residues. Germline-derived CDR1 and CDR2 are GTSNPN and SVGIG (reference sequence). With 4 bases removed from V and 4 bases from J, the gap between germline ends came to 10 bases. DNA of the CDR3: TGTGCCTGGAAAGGGGATAATAATGAAAAACTGTTTTTT. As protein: CAWKGDNNEKLFF.

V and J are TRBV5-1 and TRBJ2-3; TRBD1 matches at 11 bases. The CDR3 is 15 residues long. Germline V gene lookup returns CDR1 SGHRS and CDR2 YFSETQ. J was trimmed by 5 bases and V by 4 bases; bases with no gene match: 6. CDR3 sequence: CASSGSGTGGDTQYF. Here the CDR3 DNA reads TGCGCCAGCAGCGGATCCGGGACAGGGGGAGATACGCAGTATTTT.

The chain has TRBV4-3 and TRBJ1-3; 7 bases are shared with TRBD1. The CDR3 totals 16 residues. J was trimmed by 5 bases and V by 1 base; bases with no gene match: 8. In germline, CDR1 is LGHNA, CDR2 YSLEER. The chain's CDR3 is CASSQVGTEWRNTIYF. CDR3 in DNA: TGCGCCAGCAGCCAAGTTGGGACAGAATGGAGAAACACCATATATTTT.

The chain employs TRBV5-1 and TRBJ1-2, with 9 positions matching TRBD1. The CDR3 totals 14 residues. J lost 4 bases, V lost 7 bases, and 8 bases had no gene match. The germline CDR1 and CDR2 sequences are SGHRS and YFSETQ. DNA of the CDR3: TGCGCCAGCGCCACAGGGGGCGTCGTCTATGGCTACACCTTC. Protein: CASATGGVVYGYTF.

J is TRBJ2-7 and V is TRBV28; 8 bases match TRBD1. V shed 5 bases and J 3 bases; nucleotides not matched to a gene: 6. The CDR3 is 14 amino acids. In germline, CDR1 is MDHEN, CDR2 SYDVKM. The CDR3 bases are TGTGCCAGCAGTACCCCGGGACAGGACTACGAGCAGTACTTC. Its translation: CASSTPGQDYEQYF. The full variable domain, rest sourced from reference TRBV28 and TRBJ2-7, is DVKVTQSSRYLVKRTGEKVFLECVQDMDHENMFWYRQDPGLGLRLIYFSYDVKMKEKGDIPEGYSVSREKKERFSLILESASTNQTSMYLCASSTPGQDYEQYFGPGTRLTVT.

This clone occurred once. The CDR3 here is CASSVDPGTGPGTEAFF. The CDR3 coding sequence is TGTGCCAGCAGCGTAGACCCAGGGACTGGTCCGGGCACTGAAGCTTTCTTT. The V and J genes are TRBV9 and TRBJ1-1, with D maybe TRBD1 (5 bases). Trimming cost V 0 bases and J 4 bases, with 19 bases left between them. The CDR3 totals 17 residues. Germline V gives CDR1 SGDLS, CDR2 YYNGEE.

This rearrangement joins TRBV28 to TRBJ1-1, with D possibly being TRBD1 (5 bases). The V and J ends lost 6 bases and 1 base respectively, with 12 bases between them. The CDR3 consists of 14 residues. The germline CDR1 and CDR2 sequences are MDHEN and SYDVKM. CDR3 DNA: TGTGCCAGCAGGGGGGGAGGGACGAACACTGAAGCTTTCTTT. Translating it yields CASRGGGTNTEAFF.

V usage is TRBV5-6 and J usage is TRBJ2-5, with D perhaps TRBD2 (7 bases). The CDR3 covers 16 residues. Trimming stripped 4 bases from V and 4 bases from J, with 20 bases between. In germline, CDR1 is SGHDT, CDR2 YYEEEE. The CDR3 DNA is TGTGCCAGCAGCCCGAACGGCGGGAGAGGGGGAGAGACCCAGTACTTC. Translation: CASSPNGGRGGETQYF.

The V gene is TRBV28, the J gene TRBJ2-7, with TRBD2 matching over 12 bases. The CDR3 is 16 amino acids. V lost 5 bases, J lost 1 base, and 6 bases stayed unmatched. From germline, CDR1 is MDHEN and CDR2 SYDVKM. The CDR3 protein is CASSPLGLAGSYEQYF. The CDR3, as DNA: TGTGCCAGCAGTCCCCTCGGACTAGCGGGGTCCTACGAGCAGTACTTC.

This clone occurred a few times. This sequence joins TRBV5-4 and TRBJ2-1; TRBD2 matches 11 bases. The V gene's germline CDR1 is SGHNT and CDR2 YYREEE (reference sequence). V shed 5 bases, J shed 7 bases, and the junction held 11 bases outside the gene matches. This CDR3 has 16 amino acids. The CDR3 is CASRPGLAESGNEQFF. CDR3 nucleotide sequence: TGTGCCAGCAGACCGGGACTAGCGGAGTCTGGTAATGAGCAGTTCTTC.

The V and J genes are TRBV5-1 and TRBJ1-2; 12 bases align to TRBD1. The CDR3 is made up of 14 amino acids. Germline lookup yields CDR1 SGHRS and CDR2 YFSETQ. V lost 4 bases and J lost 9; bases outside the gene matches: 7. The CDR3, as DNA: TGCGCCAGCAGCCCCGGGACAGGGGGCGCGAGCTACACCTTC. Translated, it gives CASSPGTGGASYTF.

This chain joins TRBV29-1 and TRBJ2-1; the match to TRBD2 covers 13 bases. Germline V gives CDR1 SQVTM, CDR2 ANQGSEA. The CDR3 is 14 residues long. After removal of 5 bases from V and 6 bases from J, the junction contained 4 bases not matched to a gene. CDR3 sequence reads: CSVLGTSGANEQFF. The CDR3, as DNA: TGCAGCGTTCTCGGGACTAGCGGGGCCAATGAGCAGTTCTTC.

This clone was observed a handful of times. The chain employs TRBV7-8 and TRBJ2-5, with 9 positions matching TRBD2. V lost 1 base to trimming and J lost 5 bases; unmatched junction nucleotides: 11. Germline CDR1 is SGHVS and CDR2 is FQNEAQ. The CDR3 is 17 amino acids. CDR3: CASSLGGGRDLTETQYF. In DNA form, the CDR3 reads TGTGCCAGCAGCTTAGGGGGCGGGAGGGACCTGACCGAGACCCAGTACTTC.

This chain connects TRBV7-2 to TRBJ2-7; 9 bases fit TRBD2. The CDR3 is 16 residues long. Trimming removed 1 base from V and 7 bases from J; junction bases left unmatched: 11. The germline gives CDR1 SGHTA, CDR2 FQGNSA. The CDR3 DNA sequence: TGTGCCAGCAGCTTAGGGGGGGTAGCTAGCGGGACAGAGCAGTACTTC. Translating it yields CASSLGGVASGTEQYF. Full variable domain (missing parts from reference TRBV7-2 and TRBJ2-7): GAGVSQSPSNKVTEKGKDVELRCDPISGHTALYWYRQSLGQGLEFLIYFQGNSAPDKSGLPSDRFSAERTGGSVSTLTIQRTQQEDSAVYLCASSLGGVASGTEQYFGPGTRLTVT.

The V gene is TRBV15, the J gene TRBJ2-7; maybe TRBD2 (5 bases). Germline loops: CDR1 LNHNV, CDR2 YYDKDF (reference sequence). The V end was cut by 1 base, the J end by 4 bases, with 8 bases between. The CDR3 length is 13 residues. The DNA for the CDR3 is TGTGCCACCAGCAGAGCTGGGAGATACGAGCAGTACTTC. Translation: CATSRAGRYEQYF.

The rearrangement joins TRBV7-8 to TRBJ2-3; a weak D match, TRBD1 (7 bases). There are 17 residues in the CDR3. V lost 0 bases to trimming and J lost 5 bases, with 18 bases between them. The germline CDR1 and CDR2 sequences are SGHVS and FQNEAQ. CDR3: CASSLANLGRGEDTQYF. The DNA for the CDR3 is TGTGCCAGCAGCTTAGCTAATCTGGGCAGGGGGGAAGATACGCAGTATTTT.

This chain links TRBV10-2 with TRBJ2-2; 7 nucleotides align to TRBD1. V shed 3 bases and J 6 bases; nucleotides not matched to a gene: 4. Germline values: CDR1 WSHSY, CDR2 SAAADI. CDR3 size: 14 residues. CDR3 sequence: CASSEGTEAGELFF. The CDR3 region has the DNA TGCGCCAGCAGTGAAGGGACAGAGGCCGGGGAGCTGTTTTTT.

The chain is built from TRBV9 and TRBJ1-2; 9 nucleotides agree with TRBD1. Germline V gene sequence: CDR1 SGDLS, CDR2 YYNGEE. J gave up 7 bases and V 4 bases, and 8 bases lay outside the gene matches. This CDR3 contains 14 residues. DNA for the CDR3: TGTGCCAGCAGCCTCCAGGACAGGGGCGGTGGCTACACCTTC. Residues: CASSLQDRGGGYTF.

CDR3 nucleotides: TGTGCCAGCAGCTCGCAGGGCCGTCCCACCTACGAGCAGTACTTC. Its protein is CASSSQGRPTYEQYF. The rearrangement links TRBV5-4 to TRBJ2-7, with D perhaps TRBD1 (5 bases). This CDR3 region has 15 residues. Germline CDR1 and CDR2: SGHNT and YYREEE (reference sequence). Trimming removed 3 bases from V and 2 bases from J, with 15 bases in between.

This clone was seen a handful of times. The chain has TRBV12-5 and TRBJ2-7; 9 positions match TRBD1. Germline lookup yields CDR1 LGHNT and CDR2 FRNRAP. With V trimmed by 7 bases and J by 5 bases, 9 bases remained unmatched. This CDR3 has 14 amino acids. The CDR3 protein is CASAQGQGRNEQYF. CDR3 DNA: TGTGCTAGTGCCCAGGGACAGGGTAGAAACGAGCAGTACTTC.

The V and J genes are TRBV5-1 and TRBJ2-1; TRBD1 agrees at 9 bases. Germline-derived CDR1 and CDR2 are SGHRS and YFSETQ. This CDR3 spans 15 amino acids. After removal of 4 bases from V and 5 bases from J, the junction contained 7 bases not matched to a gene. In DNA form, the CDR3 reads TGCGCCAGCAGCGTTTTAGGACAGGGGCACAATGAGCAGTTCTTC. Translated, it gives CASSVLGQGHNEQFF.

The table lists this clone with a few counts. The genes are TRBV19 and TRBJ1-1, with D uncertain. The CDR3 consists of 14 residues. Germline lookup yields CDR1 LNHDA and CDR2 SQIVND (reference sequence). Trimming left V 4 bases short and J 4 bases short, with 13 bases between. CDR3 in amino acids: CASSTEGTSTEAFF. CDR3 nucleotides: TGTGCCAGTAGTACGGAGGGAACAAGCACTGAAGCTTTCTTT.